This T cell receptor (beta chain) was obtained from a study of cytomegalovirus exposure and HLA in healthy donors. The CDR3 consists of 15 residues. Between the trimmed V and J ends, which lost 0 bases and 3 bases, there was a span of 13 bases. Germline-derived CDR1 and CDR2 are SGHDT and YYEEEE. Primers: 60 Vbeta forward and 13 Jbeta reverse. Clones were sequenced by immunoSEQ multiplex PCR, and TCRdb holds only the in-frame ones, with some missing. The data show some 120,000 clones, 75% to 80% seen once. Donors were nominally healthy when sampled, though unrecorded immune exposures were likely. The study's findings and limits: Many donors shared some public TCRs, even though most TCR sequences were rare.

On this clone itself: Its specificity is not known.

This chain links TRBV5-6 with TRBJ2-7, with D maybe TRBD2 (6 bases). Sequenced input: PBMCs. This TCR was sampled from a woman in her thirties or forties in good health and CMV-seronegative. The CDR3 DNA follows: TGTGCCAGCAGCTTGGTCGGCAGGGAGGACTACGAGCAGTACTTC. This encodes CASSLVGREDYEQYF. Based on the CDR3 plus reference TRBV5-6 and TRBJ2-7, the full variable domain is DAGVTQSPTHLIKTRGQQVTLRCSPKSGHDTVSWYQQALGQGPQFIFQYYEEEERQRGNFPDRFSGHQFPNYSSELNVNALLLGDSALYLCASSLVGREDYEQYFGPGTRLTVT.